The 16 T cell receptor beta chains below were found in one sample sequenced in a study of identical twins. TCRdb re-called the 5' RACE reads through MiXCR, storing one row per CDR3 protein. The sample shows approximately 300,000 distinct CDR3 sequences, 8% to 9.5% of them seen only once. This sample was also put to use in a study of yellow fever vaccine responses in identical twins.

The sequenced sample was CD8+ T cells sorted from blood. Receptor source: a woman aged 18-29 years in good health.

The rearrangement links TRBV14 to TRBJ1-1; D is uncertain. There are 13 residues in the CDR3. Trimming removed 3 bases from V and 0 bases from J, with 5 bases in between. Germline V CDR1 and CDR2: SGHDN, FVKESK. CDR3 protein: CASSHVVNTEAFF. The CDR3, as DNA: TGTGCCAGCAGCCATGTGGTGAACACTGAAGCTTTCTTT.

The CDR3 here is CASSLTGRSDEKLFF. The CDR3 DNA follows: TGTGCCAGCAGCTTAACAGGGCGATCCGATGAAAAACTGTTTTTT. The chain combines TRBV11-2 with TRBJ1-4; perhaps TRBD1 as D (6 bases). V lost 2 bases to trimming and J lost 6 bases, with 13 bases between them. The CDR3 totals 15 residues. CDR1 is SGHAT, CDR2 FQNNGV, per germline.

This clonotype was counted at least ten times. This chain connects TRBV25-1 to TRBJ1-1, with D uncertain. This CDR3 is 13 amino acids long. With 7 bases removed from V and 1 base from J, the gap between germline ends came to 10 bases. Germline V gene data show CDR1 as MGHDK and CDR2 as SYGVNS. As DNA, the CDR3 is TGTGCCAGCAATCTTGACGGGAACACTGAAGCTTTCTTT. It translates to CASNLDGNTEAFF. Full variable domain (remainder filled in from reference TRBV25-1 and TRBJ1-1): EADIYQTPRYLVIGTGKKITLECSQTMGHDKMYWYQQDPGMELHLIHYSYGVNSTEKGDLSSESTVSRIRTEHFPLTLESARPSHTSQYLCASNLDGNTEAFFGQGTRLTVV.

The chain employs TRBV2 and TRBJ2-3; D gene ambiguous. With 6 bases removed from V and 1 base from J, the gap between germline ends came to 14 bases. The germline gives CDR1 SNHLY, CDR2 FYNNEI. The CDR3 is made up of 15 amino acids. The CDR3 nucleotides read TGTGCCAGCAGCACGGACGGTGGGGGCACAGATACGCAGTATTTT. Translating gives CASSTDGGGTDTQYF.

In its sample, this clonotype was seen many times. This chain connects TRBV27 to TRBJ2-1, with no clear D. Germline V gene sequence: CDR1 MNHEY, CDR2 SMNVEV (reference sequence). This CDR3 is 17 amino acids long. V was trimmed by 6 bases and J by 0 bases, leaving 18 bases between them. The CDR3 DNA sequence: TGTGCCAGCAGCCTTATACGGCCTCCGAGCTCCTACAATGAGCAGTTCTTC. Translated, it gives CASSLIRPPSSYNEQFF.

The table lists this clonotype with many counts. The CDR3 DNA follows: TGTGCCAGCAGCTTTAACCTGGAGACCCAGTACTTC. Amino acid sequence: CASSFNLETQYF. The chain carries TRBV13 and TRBJ2-5; D is undetermined. V lost 3 bases to trimming and J lost 5 bases, with 7 bases between them. Germline V gene data show CDR1 as PRHDT and CDR2 as FYEKMQ (reference sequence). The CDR3 has 12 amino acids.

This clonotype has ten or more counts. The V and J genes are TRBV29-1 and TRBJ1-1; D is undetermined. The CDR3 extends over 11 amino acids. Per the germline V gene, CDR1 is SQVTM and CDR2 is ANQGSEA. V dropped 8 bases and J dropped 1 base, with 8 bases sitting between them. In nucleotides, the CDR3 is TGCAGCTGTTGGGCGAACACTGAAGCTTTCTTT. Its translation is CSCWANTEAFF.

This clonotype was detected only a few times. This chain uses TRBV27 with TRBJ2-7, with 8 nucleotides matching TRBD1. The CDR3 length is 14 residues. V was clipped by 9 bases and J by 1 base; unmatched bases: 8. Per the germline V gene, CDR1 is MNHEY and CDR2 is SMNVEV (reference sequence). The CDR3 DNA follows: TGTGCCAGTTCGGACAGGGAAGTTTCCTACGAGCAGTACTTC. Its protein product is CASSDREVSYEQYF.

This clonotype has at least ten counts. The J gene is TRBJ2-1, the V gene TRBV12-3 or TRBV12-4; no clear D. Trimming removed 4 bases from V and 2 bases from J, with 9 bases in between. This CDR3 has 14 amino acids. CDR3: CASSSFVPYNEQFF. CDR3 DNA: TGTGCCAGCAGTTCCTTTGTCCCCTACAATGAGCAGTTCTTC.

This clonotype has a handful of counts. The rearrangement links TRBV18 to TRBJ1-6; D is undetermined. The CDR3 runs to 14 residues. V dropped 0 bases and J dropped 10 bases, with 10 bases sitting between them. Germline V gene sequence: CDR1 KGHSH, CDR2 LQKENI. DNA of the CDR3: TGTGCCAGCTCACCACCAGTGTTTGGATCACCCCTCCACTTT. It translates to CASSPPVFGSPLHF.

This clonotype was counted between two and nine times. The chain joins TRBV6-2 or TRBV6-3 to TRBJ2-2, with 9 bases fitting TRBD2. Germline-derived CDR1 and CDR2 are MNHEY and SVGEGT. Trimming removed 6 bases from V and 0 bases from J; junction bases left unmatched: 5. The CDR3 runs to 16 residues. The CDR3 DNA sequence: TGTGCCAGCAGGCGACTAGCGGAAACGAACACCGGGGAGCTGTTTTTT. This encodes CASRRLAETNTGELFF.

This clonotype has just a few counts. The J gene is TRBJ2-1, the V gene TRBV7-3, with 14 bases lining up with TRBD2. Germline V lookup: CDR1 SGHTA, CDR2 FQGTGA. Trimming cost V 5 bases and J 15 bases; bases outside gene matches: 9. This CDR3 contains 14 residues. CDR3 region: CASSARTSGGPMFF. The DNA for the CDR3 is TGTGCCAGCAGCGCCAGGACTAGCGGGGGGCCTATGTTCTTC.

The chain carries TRBV20-1 and TRBJ1-2; no clear D gene. CDR3 size: 13 residues. Trimming left V 3 bases short and J 3 bases short, with 11 bases between. CDR1 is DFQATT and CDR2 is SNEGSKA in the germline V gene (reference sequence). The CDR3 here is CSASSGQDYGYTF. In DNA form, the CDR3 reads TGCAGTGCTAGCAGCGGCCAGGACTATGGCTACACCTTC.

This clonotype was detected only a few times. The chain has TRBV6-2 or TRBV6-3 and TRBJ2-1; D call uncertain. Per the germline V gene, CDR1 is MNHEY and CDR2 is SVGEGT. The length of the CDR3 is 16 residues. The V end lost 6 bases, the J end lost 2 bases, and 17 bases lay between the germline ends. This CDR3 is CASSHLGLFPYNEQFF. Here the CDR3 DNA reads TGTGCCAGCAGCCACCTTGGGCTATTCCCCTACAATGAGCAGTTCTTC.

This clonotype was detected only a few times. J is TRBJ2-3 and V is TRBV4-2; TRBD2 matches at 13 bases. The germline V gene has CDR1 LGHNA and CDR2 YNFKEQ. The CDR3 contains 17 residues. The J segment lost 2 bases and the V segment lost 2 bases, leaving 4 bases of the junction unmatched. CDR3 sequence reads: CASSQRGTSGTTDTQYF. CDR3 bases: TGTGCCAGCAGCCAACGGGGGACTAGCGGGACCACAGATACGCAGTATTTT.

This clonotype was seen a few times. The V and J genes are TRBV4-3 and TRBJ2-1; D is uncertain. The germline V gene has CDR1 LGHNA and CDR2 YSLEER. This CDR3 is 14 amino acids long. V was pared by 4 bases and J by 7 bases, with 14 bases between. The CDR3 sequence: CASSLRPQSNEQFF. CDR3 nucleotides: TGCGCCAGCAGCCTAAGGCCACAGTCGAATGAGCAGTTCTTC.